These T cell receptor beta chains were read from a single sample in a study of shared clonotypes between healthy human individuals. Generated by immunoSEQ multiplex PCR, the TCRdb table keeps only in-frame clones and is missing some. The sample yields more than 850,000 clones, approximately 78% seen once. Sequences were obtained from memory CD4+ T cells from PBMCs. The receptor source for this set is a man aged 18-30 years in good health. Some clones in this sample may be carry-over from other donors' samples. CDR3s include the opening cysteine and the closing phenylalanine or tryptophan. The D gene is left open where the match is weak. Expanded clones are given a class, and other clones once, few, many or no size at all.

v_gene,j_gene,d_gene,abundance,CDR3nt,CDR3aa
TRBV19,TRBJ1-1,-,-,TGTGCCAGTAGTCGCGACAGAACAAAGCATGAAGCTTTCTTT,CASSRDRTKHEAFF
TRBV7-9,TRBJ2-2,TRBD1,-,TGTGCCAGCAGCGAGAGGACAGGCACCGGGGAGCTGTTTTTT,CASSERTGTGELFF
TRBV28,TRBJ2-7,-,few,TGTGCCAGCAGTTTATCAGCCTACGAGCAGTACTTC,CASSLSAYEQYF
TRBV6-1,TRBJ1-5,-,-,TGTGCCAGCAGTGGGGAGGGGAGGTTTCAGCCCCAGCATTTT,CASSGEGRFQPQHF
TRBV9,TRBJ2-3,-,-,TGTGCCAGCAGCGTAGACACTAGGACCCTCGAGTATTTT,CASSVDTRTLEYF
TRBV13,TRBJ2-5,TRBD2,-,TGTGCCAGCAGCCCTGCGGCTAGCGGTCAAGAGACCCAGTACTTC,CASSPAASGQETQYF
TRBV29-1,TRBJ1-1,-,few,TGCAGCGTTGAGAGACGGATGAACACTGAAGCTTTCTTT,CSVERRMNTEAFF
TRBV5-4,TRBJ2-5,TRBD2,-,TGTGCCAGCAGCTTGTCTCCCAGCGGGAGTAGTCAAGAGACCCAGTACTTC,CASSLSPSGSSQETQYF
TRBV5-1,TRBJ2-7,TRBD1,few,TGCGCCAGCAGCTTAAACTTCCTTGGACAGGGCCTGAACTACGAGCAGTACTTC,CASSLNFLGQGLNYEQYF
TRBV4-1,TRBJ2-1,-,-,TGCGCCAGCAGCCAAGAAGGCTTTGGGGCTTACAATGAGCAGTTCTTC,CASSQEGFGAYNEQFF
TRBV9,TRBJ2-6,TRBD2,-,TGTGCCAGCAGCGTAGGCGGGAGGGTCGGAGCCAACGTCCTGACTTTC,CASSVGGRVGANVLTF
TRBV5-1,TRBJ1-3,-,-,TGCGCCAGCAAGCTCGGAACAGACTCTGGAAACACCATATATTTT,CASKLGTDSGNTIYF
TRBV28,TRBJ1-2,-,-,TGTGCCAGCACGTCGGCAGGGGCCCCCTATGGCTACACCTTC,CASTSAGAPYGYTF
TRBV20-1,TRBJ1-2,-,few,TGCAGTGCTGCGTACCGGGGCTACACCTTC,CSAAYRGYTF
TRBV19,TRBJ1-5,-,once,TGTGCCAGTAGTATTCAGGATGGCAATCAGCCCCAGCATTTT,CASSIQDGNQPQHF
TRBV6-1,TRBJ1-3,-,-,TGTGCCAGCAGTGAAGTACAAGACTCTGGAAACACCATATATTTT,CASSEVQDSGNTIYF
TRBV7-2,TRBJ1-2,-,-,TGTGCCACCGGGACCTATGGCTACACCTTC,CATGTYGYTF
TRBV7-9,TRBJ1-2,-,-,TGTGCCAGCAGCTTAGAAGAGGGCTACACCTTC,CASSLEEGYTF
TRBV5-1,TRBJ2-7,-,few,TGCGCCAGCAGCTTGAGGGTCTCCTCCTACGAGCAGTACTTC,CASSLRVSSYEQYF
TRBV5-1,TRBJ1-5,-,-,TGCGCCAGCAGCTTGGAAGGGGGAGAGACGCCCCAGCATTTT,CASSLEGGETPQHF
TRBV7-8,TRBJ1-1,-,-,TGTGCCAGCAGCCCGATACGACAGACTCTAAACACTGAAGCTTTCTTT,CASSPIRQTLNTEAFF
TRBV19,TRBJ1-2,TRBD1,-,TGTGCCAGTAGTATGAGTCAGGGGGCGGCTGGCTACACCTTC,CASSMSQGAAGYTF
TRBV4-1,TRBJ1-2,TRBD1,few,TGCGCCAGCAGCCAGGATCGGACAGGGCGTGGCTACACCTTC,CASSQDRTGRGYTF
TRBV5-1,TRBJ2-3,TRBD1,-,TGCGCCAGTACAGGGGGCTTGGTGTCAGATACGCAGTATTTT,CASTGGLVSDTQYF
TRBV2,TRBJ2-3,-,-,TGTGCCAGCAGTAGAGTATCAGATACGCAGTATTTT,CASSRVSDTQYF
TRBV6-6,TRBJ1-1,TRBD1,-,TGTGCCAGCAGTTCGGCCGGGACAGGGGAGGGCACTGAAGCTTTCTTT,CASSSAGTGEGTEAFF
TRBV30,TRBJ1-5,TRBD1,-,TGTGCCTGGAGAACCCCGGACAGGGAGGGGGGGGGCAATCAGCCCCAGCATTTT,CAWRTPDREGGGNQPQHF
TRBV5-1,TRBJ2-4,-,-,TGCGCCAGCAGCTCCCTGGGAGGCTCGAGCATTCAGTACTTC,CASSSLGGSSIQYF
TRBV4-2,TRBJ2-3,-,-,TGTGCCAGCAGCCAAGAGGTGGGAATGGGCTTGGCAGATACGCAGTATTTT,CASSQEVGMGLADTQYF
TRBV7-9,TRBJ1-2,TRBD1,-,TGTGCCAGCAGCCCCCGGACAGGGGAATTCTATGGCTACACCTTC,CASSPRTGEFYGYTF
TRBV5-1,TRBJ1-4,-,-,TGCGCCAGCAGCTGGGGGGCAACTAATGAAAAACTGTTTTTT,CASSWGATNEKLFF
TRBV7-6,TRBJ1-5,TRBD1,-,TGTGCCAGCAGCCTGGGGACAGAACAGCCCCAGCATTTT,CASSLGTEQPQHF
TRBV10-1,TRBJ2-7,-,few,TGCGCCAGCACCTCCTGGGAGCAGTACTTC,CASTSWEQYF
TRBV11-2,TRBJ1-1,TRBD1,-,TGTGCCAGCAGTTTACAGGGGGCTAAGGCTGAAGCTTTCTTT,CASSLQGAKAEAFF
TRBV9,TRBJ2-7,-,-,TGTGCCAGCAGCAAACTACCCCAAACCGGACAGCGGTCCTACGAGCAGTACTTC,CASSKLPQTGQRSYEQYF
TRBV2,TRBJ2-2,TRBD2,once,TGTGCCAGCAGTGGAGGGAGCGGGGGCGCCCGGGAGCTGTTTTTT,CASSGGSGGARELFF
TRBV9,TRBJ2-1,-,once,TGTGCCAGCAGCGTAGTGGCGGCTTCTTACAATGAGCAGTTCTTC,CASSVVAASYNEQFF
TRBV28,TRBJ1-4,-,-,TGTGCCAGCAGTTTATTCGGGGGGTTACTTAATGAAAAACTGTTTTTT,CASSLFGGLLNEKLFF
TRBV5-6,TRBJ1-1,-,-,TGTGCCAGCAGCTTGGGGGGAAAAGGAACTGAAGCTTTCTTT,CASSLGGKGTEAFF
TRBV2,TRBJ2-3,TRBD1,-,TGTGCCAGCAGTGGACAGGGGGGCGGCACAGATACGCAGTATTTT,CASSGQGGGTDTQYF